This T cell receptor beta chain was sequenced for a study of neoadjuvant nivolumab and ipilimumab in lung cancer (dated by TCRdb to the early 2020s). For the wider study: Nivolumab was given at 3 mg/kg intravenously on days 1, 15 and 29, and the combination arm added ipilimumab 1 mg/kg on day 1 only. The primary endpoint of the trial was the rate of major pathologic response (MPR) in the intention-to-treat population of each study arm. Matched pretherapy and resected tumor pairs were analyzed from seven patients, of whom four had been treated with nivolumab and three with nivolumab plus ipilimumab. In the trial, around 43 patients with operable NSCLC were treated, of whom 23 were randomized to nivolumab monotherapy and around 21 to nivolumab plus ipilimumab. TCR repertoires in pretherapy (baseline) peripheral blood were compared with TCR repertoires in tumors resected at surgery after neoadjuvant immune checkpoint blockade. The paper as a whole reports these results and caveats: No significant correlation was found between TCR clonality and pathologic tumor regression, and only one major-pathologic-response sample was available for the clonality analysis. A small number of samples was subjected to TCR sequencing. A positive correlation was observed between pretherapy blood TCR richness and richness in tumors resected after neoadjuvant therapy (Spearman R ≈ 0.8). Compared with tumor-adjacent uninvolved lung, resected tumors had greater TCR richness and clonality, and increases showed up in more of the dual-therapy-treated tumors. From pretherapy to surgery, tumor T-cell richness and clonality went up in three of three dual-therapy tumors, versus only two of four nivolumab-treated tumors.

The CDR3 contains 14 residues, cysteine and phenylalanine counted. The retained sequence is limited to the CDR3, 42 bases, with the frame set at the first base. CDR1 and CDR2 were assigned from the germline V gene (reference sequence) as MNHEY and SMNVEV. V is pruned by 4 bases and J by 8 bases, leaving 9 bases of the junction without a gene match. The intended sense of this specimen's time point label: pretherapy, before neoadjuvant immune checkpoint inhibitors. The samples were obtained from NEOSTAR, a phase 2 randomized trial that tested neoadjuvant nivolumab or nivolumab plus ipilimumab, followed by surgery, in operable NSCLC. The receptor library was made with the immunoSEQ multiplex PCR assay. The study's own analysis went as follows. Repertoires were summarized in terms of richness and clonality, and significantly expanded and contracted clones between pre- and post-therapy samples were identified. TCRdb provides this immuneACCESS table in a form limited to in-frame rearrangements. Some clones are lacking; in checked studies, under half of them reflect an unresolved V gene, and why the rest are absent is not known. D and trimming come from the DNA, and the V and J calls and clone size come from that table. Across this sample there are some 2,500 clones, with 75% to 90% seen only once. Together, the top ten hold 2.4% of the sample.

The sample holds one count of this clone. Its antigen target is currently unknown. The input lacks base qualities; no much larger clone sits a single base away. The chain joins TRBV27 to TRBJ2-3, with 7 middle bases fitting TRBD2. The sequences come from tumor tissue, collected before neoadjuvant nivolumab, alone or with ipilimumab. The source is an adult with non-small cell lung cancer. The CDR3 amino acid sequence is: CASSSAAGRGTQYF. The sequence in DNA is TGTGCCAGCAGTTCCGCAGCGGGACGGGGTACGCAGTATTTT.